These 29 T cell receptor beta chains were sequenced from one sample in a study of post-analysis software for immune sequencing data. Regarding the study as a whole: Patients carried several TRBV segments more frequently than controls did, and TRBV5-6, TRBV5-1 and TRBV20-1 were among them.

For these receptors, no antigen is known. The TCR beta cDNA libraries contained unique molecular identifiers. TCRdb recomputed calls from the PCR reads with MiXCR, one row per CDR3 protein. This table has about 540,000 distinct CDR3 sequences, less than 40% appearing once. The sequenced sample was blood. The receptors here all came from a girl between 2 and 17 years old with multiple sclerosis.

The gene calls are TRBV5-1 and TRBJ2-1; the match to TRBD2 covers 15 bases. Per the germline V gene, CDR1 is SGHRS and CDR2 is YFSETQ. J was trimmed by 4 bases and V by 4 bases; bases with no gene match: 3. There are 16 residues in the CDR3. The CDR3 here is CASSTGTSGGYNEQFF. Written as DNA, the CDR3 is TGCGCCAGCAGCACGGGGACTAGCGGGGGGTACAATGAGCAGTTCTTC.

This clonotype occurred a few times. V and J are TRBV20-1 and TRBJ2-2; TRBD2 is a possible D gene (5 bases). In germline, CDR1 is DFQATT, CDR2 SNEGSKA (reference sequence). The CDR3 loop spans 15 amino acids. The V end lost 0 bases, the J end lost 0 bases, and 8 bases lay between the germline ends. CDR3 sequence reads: CSARDRRANTGELFF. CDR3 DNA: TGCAGTGCTAGAGATCGGCGGGCGAACACCGGGGAGCTGTTTTTT.

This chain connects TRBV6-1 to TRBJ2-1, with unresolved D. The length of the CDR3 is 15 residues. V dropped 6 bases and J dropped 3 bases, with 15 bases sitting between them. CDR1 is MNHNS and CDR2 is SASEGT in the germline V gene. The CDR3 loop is CASRIREADYNEQFF. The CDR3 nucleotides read TGTGCCAGCAGAATCAGAGAGGCCGACTACAATGAGCAGTTCTTC.

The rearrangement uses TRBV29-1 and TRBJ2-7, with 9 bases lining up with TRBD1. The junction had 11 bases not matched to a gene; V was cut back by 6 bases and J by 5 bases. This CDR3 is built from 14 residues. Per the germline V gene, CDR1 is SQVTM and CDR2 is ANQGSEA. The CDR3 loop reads CSVGGTGSLDEQYF. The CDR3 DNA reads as TGCAGCGTGGGCGGGACAGGGAGTCTCGACGAGCAGTACTTC.

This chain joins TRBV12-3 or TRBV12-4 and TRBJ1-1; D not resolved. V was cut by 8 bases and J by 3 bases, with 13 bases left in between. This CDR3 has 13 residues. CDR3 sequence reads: CASASDIHTEAFF. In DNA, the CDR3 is TGTGCCAGCGCATCAGACATTCACACTGAAGCTTTCTTT.

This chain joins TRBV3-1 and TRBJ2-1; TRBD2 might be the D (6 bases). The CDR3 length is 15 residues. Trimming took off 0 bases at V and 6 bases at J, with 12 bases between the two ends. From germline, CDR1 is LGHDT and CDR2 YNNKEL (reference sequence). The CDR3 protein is CASSQDGGASNEQFF. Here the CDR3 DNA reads TGTGCCAGCAGCCAAGATGGAGGGGCAAGCAATGAGCAGTTCTTC.

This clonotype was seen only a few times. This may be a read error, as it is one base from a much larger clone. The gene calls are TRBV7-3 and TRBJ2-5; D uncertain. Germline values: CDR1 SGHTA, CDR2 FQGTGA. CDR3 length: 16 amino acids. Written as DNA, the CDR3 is TGTGCCAGCAGCTTATCAGCAGGCCTAACCCAAGAGGCCCAGTACTTC. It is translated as CASSLSAGLTQEAQYF. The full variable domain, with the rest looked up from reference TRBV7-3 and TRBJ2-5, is GAGVSQTPSNKVTEKGKYVELRCDPISGHTALYWYRQSLGQGPEFLIYFQGTGAADDSGLPNDRFFAVRPEGSVSTLKIQRTERGDSAVYLCASSLSAGLTQEAQYFGPGTRLLVL.

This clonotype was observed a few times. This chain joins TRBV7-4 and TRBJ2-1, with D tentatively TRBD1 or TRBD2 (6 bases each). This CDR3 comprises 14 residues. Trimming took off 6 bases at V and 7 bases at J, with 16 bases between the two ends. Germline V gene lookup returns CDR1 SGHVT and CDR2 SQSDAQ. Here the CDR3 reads CASRGPGAGNEQFF. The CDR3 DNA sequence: TGTGCCAGCAGGGGGCCGGGGGCGGGAAATGAGCAGTTCTTC.

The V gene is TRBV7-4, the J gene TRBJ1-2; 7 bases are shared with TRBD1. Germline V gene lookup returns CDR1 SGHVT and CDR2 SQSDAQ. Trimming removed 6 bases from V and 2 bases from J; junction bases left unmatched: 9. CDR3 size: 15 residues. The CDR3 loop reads CASRPKRDSNYGYTF. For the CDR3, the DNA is TGTGCCAGCAGGCCTAAACGGGACAGCAACTATGGCTACACCTTC.

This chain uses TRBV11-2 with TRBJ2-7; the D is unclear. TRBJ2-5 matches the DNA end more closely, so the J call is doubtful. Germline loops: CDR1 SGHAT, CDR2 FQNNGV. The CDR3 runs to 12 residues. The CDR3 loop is CASSLRMGTQYF. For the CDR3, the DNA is TGTGCCAGCAGCCTGAGGATGGGGACCCAGTACTTC.

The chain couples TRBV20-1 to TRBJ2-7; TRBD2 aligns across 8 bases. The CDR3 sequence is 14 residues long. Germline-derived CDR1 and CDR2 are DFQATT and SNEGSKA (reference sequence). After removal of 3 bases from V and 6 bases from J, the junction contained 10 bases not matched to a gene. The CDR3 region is CSARSAGAPREQYF. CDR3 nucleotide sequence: TGCAGTGCTAGGTCAGCGGGGGCCCCCCGCGAGCAGTACTTC.

In DNA form, the CDR3 reads TGCAGTGCCGATAGGACAGGGGAAAAACTGTTTTTT. This translates into CSADRTGEKLFF. The rearrangement joins TRBV20-1 to TRBJ1-4; TRBD1 matches 8 bases. Germline CDR1 reads DFQATT; CDR2 reads SNEGSKA (reference sequence). There are 12 residues in the CDR3. V lost 6 bases and J lost 8; bases outside the gene matches: 5.

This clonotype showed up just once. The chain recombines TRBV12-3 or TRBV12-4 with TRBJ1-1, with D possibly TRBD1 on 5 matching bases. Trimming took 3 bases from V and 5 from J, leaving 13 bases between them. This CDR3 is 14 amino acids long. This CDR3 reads CASSFEGGETEAFF. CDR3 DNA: TGTGCCAGCAGTTTCGAGGGAGGGGAAACTGAAGCTTTCTTT.

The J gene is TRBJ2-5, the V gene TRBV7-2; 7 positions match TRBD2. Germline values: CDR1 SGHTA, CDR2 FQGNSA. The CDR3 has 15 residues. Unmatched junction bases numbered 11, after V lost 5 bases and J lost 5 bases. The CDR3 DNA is TGTGCCAGCAGCGGAACGGGGGGTCGGGGGGAGACCCAGTACTTC. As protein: CASSGTGGRGETQYF. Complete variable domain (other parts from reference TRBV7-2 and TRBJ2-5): GAGVSQSPSNKVTEKGKDVELRCDPISGHTALYWYRQSLGQGLEFLIYFQGNSAPDKSGLPSDRFSAERTGGSVSTLTIQRTQQEDSAVYLCASSGTGGRGETQYFGPGTRLLVL.

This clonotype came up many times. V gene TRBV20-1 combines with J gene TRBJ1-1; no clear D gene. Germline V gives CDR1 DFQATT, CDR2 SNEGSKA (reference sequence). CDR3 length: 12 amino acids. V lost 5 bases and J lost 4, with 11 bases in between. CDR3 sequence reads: CSAGVGSTEAFF. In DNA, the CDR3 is TGCAGTGCTGGCGTCGGGAGCACTGAAGCTTTCTTT.

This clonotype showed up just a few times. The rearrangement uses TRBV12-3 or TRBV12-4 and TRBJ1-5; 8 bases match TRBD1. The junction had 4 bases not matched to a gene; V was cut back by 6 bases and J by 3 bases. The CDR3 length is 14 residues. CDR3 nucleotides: TGTGCCAGCAGAGAGGGACAGGCCAATCAGCCCCAGCATTTT. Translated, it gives CASREGQANQPQHF.

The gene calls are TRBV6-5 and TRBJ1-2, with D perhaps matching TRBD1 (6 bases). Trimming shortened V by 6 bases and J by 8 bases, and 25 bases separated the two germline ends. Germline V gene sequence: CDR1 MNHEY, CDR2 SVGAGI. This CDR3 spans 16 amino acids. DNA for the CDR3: TGTGCCAGCAGACCAGTCAGGGTGGGGGGGGCTAGAGGCTACACCTTC. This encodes CASRPVRVGGARGYTF.

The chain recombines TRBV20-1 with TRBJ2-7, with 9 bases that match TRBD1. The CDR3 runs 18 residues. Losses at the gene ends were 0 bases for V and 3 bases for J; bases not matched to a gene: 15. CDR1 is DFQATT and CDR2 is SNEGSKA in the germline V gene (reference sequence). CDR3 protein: CSARDRDRVVFSFYEQYF. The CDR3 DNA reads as TGCAGTGCTAGAGATCGGGACAGGGTCGTGTTTAGCTTCTACGAGCAGTACTTC.

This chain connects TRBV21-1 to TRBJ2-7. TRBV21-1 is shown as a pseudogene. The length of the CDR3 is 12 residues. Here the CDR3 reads CASSAHSYEQYF. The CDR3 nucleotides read TGTGCCAGCAGCGCCCACTCCTACGAGCAGTACTTC.

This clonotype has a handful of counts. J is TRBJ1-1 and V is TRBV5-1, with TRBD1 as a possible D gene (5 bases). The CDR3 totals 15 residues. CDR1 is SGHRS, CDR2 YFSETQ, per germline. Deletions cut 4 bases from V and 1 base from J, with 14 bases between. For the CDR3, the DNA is TGCGCCAGCAGCCGACGGGGACGGGAGAACACTGAAGCTTTCTTT. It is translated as CASSRRGRENTEAFF.

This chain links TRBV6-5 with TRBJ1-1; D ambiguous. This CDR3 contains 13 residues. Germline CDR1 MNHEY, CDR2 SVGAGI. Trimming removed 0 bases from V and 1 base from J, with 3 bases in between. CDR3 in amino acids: CASSYSTNTEAFF. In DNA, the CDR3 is TGTGCCAGCAGTTACTCAACGAACACTGAAGCTTTCTTT.

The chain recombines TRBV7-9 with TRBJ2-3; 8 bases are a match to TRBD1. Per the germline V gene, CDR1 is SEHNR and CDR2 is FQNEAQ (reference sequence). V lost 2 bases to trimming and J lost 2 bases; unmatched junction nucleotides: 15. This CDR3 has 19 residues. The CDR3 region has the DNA TGTGCCAGCAGCTTACCCATCCTCGGACAGGGACCCTCCACAGATACGCAGTATTTT. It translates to CASSLPILGQGPSTDTQYF.

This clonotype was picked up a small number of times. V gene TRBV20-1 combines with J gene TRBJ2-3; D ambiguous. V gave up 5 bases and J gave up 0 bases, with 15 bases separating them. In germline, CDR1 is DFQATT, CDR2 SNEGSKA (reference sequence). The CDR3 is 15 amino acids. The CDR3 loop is CSAGLDWESTDTQYF. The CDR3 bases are TGCAGTGCTGGCTTAGACTGGGAAAGCACAGATACGCAGTATTTT.

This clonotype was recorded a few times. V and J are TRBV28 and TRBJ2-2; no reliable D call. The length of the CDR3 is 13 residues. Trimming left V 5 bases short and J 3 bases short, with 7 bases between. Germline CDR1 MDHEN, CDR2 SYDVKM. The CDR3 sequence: CASSPGYTGELFF. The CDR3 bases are TGTGCCAGCAGTCCTGGATACACCGGGGAGCTGTTTTTT.

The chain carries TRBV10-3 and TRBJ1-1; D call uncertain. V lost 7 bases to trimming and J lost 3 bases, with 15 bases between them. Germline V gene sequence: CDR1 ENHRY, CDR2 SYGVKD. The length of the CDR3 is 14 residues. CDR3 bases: TGTGCCATCAAATCGCTGGATGCGGACACTGAAGCTTTCTTT. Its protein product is CAIKSLDADTEAFF.

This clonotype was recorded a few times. This CDR3 reads CASSYVSGGYNEQFF. In nucleotides, the CDR3 is TGTGCCAGCAGTTACGTTAGCGGGGGATACAATGAGCAGTTCTTC. This chain uses TRBV6-6 with TRBJ2-1; 9 nucleotides align to TRBD2. The CDR3 is made up of 15 amino acids. V shed 2 bases, J shed 4 bases, and the junction held 3 bases outside the gene matches. In germline, CDR1 is MNHNY, CDR2 SVGAGI (reference sequence).

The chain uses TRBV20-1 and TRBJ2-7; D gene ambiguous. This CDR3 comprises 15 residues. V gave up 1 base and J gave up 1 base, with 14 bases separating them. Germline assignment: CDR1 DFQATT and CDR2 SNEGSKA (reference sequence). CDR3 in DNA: TGCAGTGCTAGAGTCAACGGGTTCCCTTCCTACGAGCAGTACTTC. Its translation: CSARVNGFPSYEQYF.

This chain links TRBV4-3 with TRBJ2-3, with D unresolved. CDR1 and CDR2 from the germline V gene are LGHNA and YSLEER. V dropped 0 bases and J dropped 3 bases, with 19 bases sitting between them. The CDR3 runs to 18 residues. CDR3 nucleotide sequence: TGCGCCAGCAGCCAAGATCGCAACCCGACGAAGGCTACAGATACGCAGTATTTT. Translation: CASSQDRNPTKATDTQYF.

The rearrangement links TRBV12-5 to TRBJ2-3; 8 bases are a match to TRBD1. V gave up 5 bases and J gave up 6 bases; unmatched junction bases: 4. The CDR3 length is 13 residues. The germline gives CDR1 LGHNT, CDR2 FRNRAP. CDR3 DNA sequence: TGTGCTAGTGGTCAAGGACAGGGTGATACGCAGTATTTT. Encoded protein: CASGQGQGDTQYF.